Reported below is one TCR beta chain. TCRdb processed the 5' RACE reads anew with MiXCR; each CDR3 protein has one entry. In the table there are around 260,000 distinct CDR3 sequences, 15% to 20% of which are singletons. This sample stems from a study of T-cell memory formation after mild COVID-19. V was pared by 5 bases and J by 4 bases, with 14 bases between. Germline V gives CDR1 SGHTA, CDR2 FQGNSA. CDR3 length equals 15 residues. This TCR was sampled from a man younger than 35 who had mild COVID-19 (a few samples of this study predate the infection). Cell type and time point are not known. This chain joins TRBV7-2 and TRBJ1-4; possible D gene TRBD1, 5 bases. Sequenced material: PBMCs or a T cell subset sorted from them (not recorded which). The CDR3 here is CASSPPGRSNEKLFF. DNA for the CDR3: TGTGCCAGCAGCCCCCCGGGACGGAGTAATGAAAAACTGTTTTTT.